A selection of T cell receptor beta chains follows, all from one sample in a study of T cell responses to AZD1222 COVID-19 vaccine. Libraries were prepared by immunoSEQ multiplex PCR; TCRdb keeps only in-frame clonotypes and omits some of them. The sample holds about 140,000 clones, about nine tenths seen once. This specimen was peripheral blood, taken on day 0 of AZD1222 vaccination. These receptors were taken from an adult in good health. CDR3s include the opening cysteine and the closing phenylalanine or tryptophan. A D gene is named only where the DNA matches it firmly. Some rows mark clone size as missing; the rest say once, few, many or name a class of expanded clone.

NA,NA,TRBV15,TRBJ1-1,CATMVISVGNMNTEAFF,TGTGCCACCATGGTAATCTCAGTTGGGAACATGAACACTGAAGCTTTCTTT
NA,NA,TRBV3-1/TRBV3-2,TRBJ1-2,CASSKASPSGRSTF,TGTGCCAGCAGCAAAGCAAGTCCCTCAGGGAGAAGCACCTTC
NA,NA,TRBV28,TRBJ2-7,CASTPGTGGSYEQYF,TGTGCCAGCACCCCCGGGACCGGGGGCTCCTACGAGCAGTACTTC
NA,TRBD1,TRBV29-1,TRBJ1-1,CSGQGAFAEAFF,TGCAGCGGTCAGGGGGCTTTCGCTGAAGCTTTCTTT
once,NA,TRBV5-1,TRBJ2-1,CASSLEPGRITEQFF,TGCGCCAGCAGCCTAGAACCCGGGAGAATCACTGAGCAGTTCTTC
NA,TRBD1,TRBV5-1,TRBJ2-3,CASSWRGDRGTTDTQYF,TGCGCCAGCAGCTGGAGGGGGGACAGGGGGACCACAGATACGCAGTATTTT
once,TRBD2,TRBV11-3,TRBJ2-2,CASSLGLASGELFF,TGTGCCAGCAGCTTAGGACTAGCGTCCGGGGAGCTGTTTTTT
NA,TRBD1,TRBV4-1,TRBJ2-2,CASSQDRATGELFF,TGCGCCAGCAGCCAGGACAGGGCCACCGGGGAGCTGTTTTTT
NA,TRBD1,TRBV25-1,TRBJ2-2,CATNHQDRSQNTGELFF,TGTGCCACCAACCATCAGGACAGGTCGCAAAACACCGGGGAGCTGTTTTTT
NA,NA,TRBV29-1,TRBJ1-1,CSVEEWRGDTEAFF,TGCAGCGTTGAAGAATGGCGAGGGGACACTGAAGCTTTCTTT
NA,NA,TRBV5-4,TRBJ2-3,CASSLDWGDTQYF,TGTGCCAGCAGCTTGGATTGGGGAGATACGCAGTATTTT
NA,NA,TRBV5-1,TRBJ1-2,CASSFLGGTTNYGYTF,TGCGCCAGCAGCTTTCTTGGAGGAACAACTAACTATGGCTACACCTTC
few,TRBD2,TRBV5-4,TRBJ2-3,CASSLEWEGTDTQYF,TGTGCCAGCAGCTTGGAGTGGGAGGGTACAGATACGCAGTATTTT
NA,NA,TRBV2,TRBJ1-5,CASTVGQVNQPQHF,TGTGCCAGTACGGTGGGGCAGGTCAATCAGCCCCAGCATTTT
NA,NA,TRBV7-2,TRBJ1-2,CASSLGWGEGQDYGYTF,TGTGCCAGCAGCTTAGGATGGGGGGAAGGGCAAGACTATGGCTACACCTTC
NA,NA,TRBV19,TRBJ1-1,CASSIPSVNTEAFF,TGTGCCAGTAGTATCCCATCTGTGAACACTGAAGCTTTCTTT
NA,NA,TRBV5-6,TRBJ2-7,CASSLAAGTGPRGEQYF,TGTGCCAGCAGCTTGGCGGCTGGGACGGGTCCCAGGGGCGAGCAGTACTTC
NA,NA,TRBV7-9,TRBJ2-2,CASSLVLRANTGELFF,TGTGCCAGCAGCTTAGTGCTGCGGGCGAACACCGGGGAGCTGTTTTTT
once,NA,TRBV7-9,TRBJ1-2,CASSLAGASGARGYGYTF,TGTGCCAGCAGCTTAGCCGGGGCCAGCGGGGCTCGTGGATATGGCTACACCTTC
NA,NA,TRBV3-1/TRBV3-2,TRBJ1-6,CASSQMGPGSNSPLHF,TGTGCCAGCAGCCAAATGGGACCGGGGTCAAATTCACCCCTCCACTTT
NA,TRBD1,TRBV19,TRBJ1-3,CASGRTGSGNTIYF,TGTGCCAGTGGGAGGACAGGCTCTGGAAACACCATATATTTT
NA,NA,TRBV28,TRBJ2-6,CASSRDLTGANVLTF,TGTGCCAGCAGCCGAGATCTAACTGGGGCCAACGTCCTGACTTTC
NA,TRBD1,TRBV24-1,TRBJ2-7,CATSDPGTGRYEQYF,TGTGCCACCAGTGATCCCGGGACAGGACGCTACGAGCAGTACTTC
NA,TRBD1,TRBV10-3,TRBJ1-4,CAIRFMDRDYEKLFF,TGTGCCATCAGATTTATGGACAGGGACTATGAAAAACTGTTTTTT
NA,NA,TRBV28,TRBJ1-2,CASLRAGTRYTF,TGTGCCAGCCTACGGGCGGGGACTCGCTACACCTTC
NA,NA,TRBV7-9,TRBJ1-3,CASSPWDKEAGNTIYF,TGTGCCAGCAGCCCTTGGGACAAAGAGGCTGGAAACACCATATATTTT
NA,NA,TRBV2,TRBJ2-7,CASSERATYEQYF,TGTGCCAGCAGTGAGAGGGCAACCTACGAGCAGTACTTC
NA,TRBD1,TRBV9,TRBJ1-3,CASSGGTVSGNTIYF,TGTGCCAGCAGCGGAGGGACAGTCTCTGGAAACACCATATATTTT
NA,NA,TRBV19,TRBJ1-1,CASSMGRGGTEAFF,TGTGCCAGTAGTATGGGCAGGGGAGGCACTGAAGCTTTCTTT
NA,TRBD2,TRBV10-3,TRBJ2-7,CAADGGASDEQYF,TGTGCCGCCGACGGGGGGGCGTCCGACGAGCAGTACTTC
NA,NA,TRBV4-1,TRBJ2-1,CASSQPRERGNEQFF,TGCGCCAGCAGCCAACCGCGGGAGAGGGGGAATGAGCAGTTCTTC
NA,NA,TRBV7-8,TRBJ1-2,CASSEHRNYGYTF,TGTGCCAGCAGCGAACATAGAAACTATGGCTACACCTTC
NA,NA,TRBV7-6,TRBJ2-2,CASSSPRGGVNTGELFF,TGTGCCAGCAGCTCACCTAGGGGCGGGGTAAACACCGGGGAGCTGTTTTTT
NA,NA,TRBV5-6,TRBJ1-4,CASSFGVVNEKLFF,TGTGCCAGCAGCTTCGGGGTAGTTAATGAAAAACTGTTTTTT
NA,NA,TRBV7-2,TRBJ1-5,CASSSDRLGQPQHF,TGTGCCAGCAGCTCAGACAGGTTGGGACAGCCCCAGCATTTT